The clone carrying this TCR beta chain was counted a few times. The antigen remains unidentified. What was sequenced were expressed TCRB transcripts, since all of the isolated RNA had been reverse transcribed. Approximately 3.7 million reads per sample on average were obtained from naive, central memory and regulatory T cell samples. Generated by immunoSEQ multiplex PCR, the TCRdb table keeps only in-frame clones and is missing some. The sample has around 190,000 clones; about 12% are singletons. The authors took one heparinised blood draw, averaging approximately 110 mL, from each donor. With 0 bases clipped from V and 0 bases from J, the junction kept 9 bases outside the gene matches. This CDR3 is 18 amino acids long. In germline, CDR1 is GTSNPN, CDR2 SVGIG (reference sequence). This entry comes from a study of beta chain features in type 1 diabetes. Overall study findings and caveats: For Type 1 diabetes patients, all four CD4+ subsets carried TCRB CDR3s that were moderately but significantly shorter. TCRB rearrangement may or may not be influenced by HLA type; here this remained unresolved.

This sequence was found in a woman aged 18-35 years in good health. V usage is TRBV30 and J usage is TRBJ1-1; 11 nucleotides agree with TRBD1. Sequenced sample: central memory CD4+ T cells from blood. Here the CDR3 reads CAWSVGRTGGLMNTEAFF. CDR3 nucleotide sequence: TGTGCCTGGAGTGTAGGGCGGACAGGGGGCCTCATGAACACTGAAGCTTTCTTT.